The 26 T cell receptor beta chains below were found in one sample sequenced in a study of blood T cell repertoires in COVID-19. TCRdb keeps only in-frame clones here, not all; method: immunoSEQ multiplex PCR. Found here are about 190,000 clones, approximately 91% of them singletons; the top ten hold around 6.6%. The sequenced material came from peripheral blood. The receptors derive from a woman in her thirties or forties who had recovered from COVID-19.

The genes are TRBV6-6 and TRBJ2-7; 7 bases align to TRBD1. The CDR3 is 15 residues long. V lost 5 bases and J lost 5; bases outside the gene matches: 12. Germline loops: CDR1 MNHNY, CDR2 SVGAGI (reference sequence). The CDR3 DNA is TGTGCCAGCAGTACCCAGGACAGGTCTTGGGACGAGCAGTACTTC. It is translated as CASSTQDRSWDEQYF.

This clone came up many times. The DNA of the CDR3 is TGTGCCAGTAGTATATCGGTTGGAAACACCATATATTTT. Translating it yields CASSISVGNTIYF. This chain connects TRBV19 to TRBJ1-3; D is unresolved. The length of the CDR3 is 13 residues. V dropped 2 bases and J dropped 3 bases, with 5 bases sitting between them. Germline CDR1 is LNHDA and CDR2 is SQIVND (reference sequence).

Here the CDR3 DNA reads TGCGCCAGCAGCTTGCAGCCTAGCGGGACCCCCAACGAGCAGTACTTC. It specifies CASSLQPSGTPNEQYF. The chain carries TRBV5-1 and TRBJ2-7; 9 bases are shared with TRBD2. Losses at the gene ends were 1 base for V and 5 bases for J; bases not matched to a gene: 10. CDR3 length: 16 residues. Germline-derived CDR1 and CDR2 are SGHRS and YFSETQ.

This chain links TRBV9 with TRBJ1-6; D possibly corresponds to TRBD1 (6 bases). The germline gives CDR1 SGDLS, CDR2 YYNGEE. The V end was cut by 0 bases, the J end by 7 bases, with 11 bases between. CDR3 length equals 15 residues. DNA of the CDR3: TGTGCCAGCAGCGTAGATACAGGGAAGAATTCACCCCTCCACTTT. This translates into CASSVDTGKNSPLHF.

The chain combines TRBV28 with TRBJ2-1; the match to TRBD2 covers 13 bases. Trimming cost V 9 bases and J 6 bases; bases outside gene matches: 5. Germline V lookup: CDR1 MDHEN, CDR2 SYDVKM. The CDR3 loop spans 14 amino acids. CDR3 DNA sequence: TGTGCCAGTAGGGGGACTAGCGGGGCCAATGAGCAGTTCTTC. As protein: CASRGTSGANEQFF.

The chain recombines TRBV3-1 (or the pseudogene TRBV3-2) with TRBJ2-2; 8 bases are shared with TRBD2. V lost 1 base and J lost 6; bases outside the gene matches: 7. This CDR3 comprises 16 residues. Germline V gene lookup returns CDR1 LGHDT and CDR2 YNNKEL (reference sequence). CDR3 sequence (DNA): TGTGCCAGCAGCCAAGTCCCAGCGGGAGAGTCCGGGGAGCTGTTTTTT. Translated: CASSQVPAGESGELFF.

CDR3 bases: TGTGCCAGCAGCCTCCGGGCAGGGGAAATTCAGCCCCAGCATTTT. Translation: CASSLRAGEIQPQHF. V and J are TRBV6-6 and TRBJ1-5; perhaps TRBD1 as D (6 bases). Germline V gene lookup returns CDR1 MNHNY and CDR2 SVGAGI (reference sequence). V was pared by 6 bases and J by 6 bases, with 18 bases between. CDR3 length: 15 residues.

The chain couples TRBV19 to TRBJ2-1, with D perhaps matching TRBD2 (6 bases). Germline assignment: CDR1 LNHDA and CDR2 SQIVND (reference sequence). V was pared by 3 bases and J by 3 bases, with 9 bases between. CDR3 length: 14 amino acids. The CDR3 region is CASSIKDYYNEQFF. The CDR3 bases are TGTGCCAGTAGTATCAAGGACTACTACAATGAGCAGTTCTTC.

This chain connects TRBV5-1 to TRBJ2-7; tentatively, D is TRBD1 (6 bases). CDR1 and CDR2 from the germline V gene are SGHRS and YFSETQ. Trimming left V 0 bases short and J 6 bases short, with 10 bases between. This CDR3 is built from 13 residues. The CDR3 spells CASSLGTETEQYF. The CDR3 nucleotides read TGCGCCAGCAGCTTGGGGACAGAGACCGAGCAGTACTTC.

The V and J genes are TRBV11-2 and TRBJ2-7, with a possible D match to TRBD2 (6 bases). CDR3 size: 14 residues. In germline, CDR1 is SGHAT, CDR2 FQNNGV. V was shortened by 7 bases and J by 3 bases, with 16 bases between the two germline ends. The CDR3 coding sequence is TGTGCCAGCACCCAAATACCGGGACTCTACGAGCAGTACTTC. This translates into CASTQIPGLYEQYF.

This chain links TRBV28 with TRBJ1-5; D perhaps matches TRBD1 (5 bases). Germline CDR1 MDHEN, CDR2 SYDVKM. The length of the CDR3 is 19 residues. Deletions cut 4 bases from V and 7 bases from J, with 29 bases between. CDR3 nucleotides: TGTGCCAGCAGTTCACAAAGCCCGCAGGGTAACCTCCAAGGGCAGCCCCAGCATTTT. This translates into CASSSQSPQGNLQGQPQHF.

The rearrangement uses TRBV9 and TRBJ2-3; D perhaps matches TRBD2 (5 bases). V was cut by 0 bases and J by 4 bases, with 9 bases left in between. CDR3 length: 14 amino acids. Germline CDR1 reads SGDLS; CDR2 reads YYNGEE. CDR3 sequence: CASSVAGIPDTQYF. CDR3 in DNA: TGTGCCAGCAGCGTAGCCGGGATTCCAGATACGCAGTATTTT.

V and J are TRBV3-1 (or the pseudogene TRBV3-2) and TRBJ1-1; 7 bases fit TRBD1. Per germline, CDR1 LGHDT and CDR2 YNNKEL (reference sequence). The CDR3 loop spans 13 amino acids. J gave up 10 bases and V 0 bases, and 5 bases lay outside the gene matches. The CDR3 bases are TGTGCCAGCAGCCAAGATCACCAGGGGGTAGCTTTCTTT. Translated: CASSQDHQGVAFF.

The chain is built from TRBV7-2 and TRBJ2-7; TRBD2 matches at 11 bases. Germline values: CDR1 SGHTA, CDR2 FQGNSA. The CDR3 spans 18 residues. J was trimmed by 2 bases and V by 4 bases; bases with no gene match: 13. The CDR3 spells CASSSETSGKRPTYEQYF. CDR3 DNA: TGTGCCAGCAGCTCAGAGACTAGCGGGAAACGGCCCACCTACGAGCAGTACTTC.

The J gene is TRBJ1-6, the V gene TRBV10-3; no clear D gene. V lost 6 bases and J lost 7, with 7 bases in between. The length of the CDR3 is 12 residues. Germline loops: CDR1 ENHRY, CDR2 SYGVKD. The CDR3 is CAIRAENSPLHF. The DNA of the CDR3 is TGTGCCATCAGGGCGGAGAATTCACCCCTCCACTTT.

The CDR3 is CASSLVRGGEQFF. The CDR3 DNA reads as TGTGCCAGCAGCTTGGTGCGCGGAGGAGAGCAGTTCTTC. The chain combines TRBV5-6 with TRBJ2-1; D is perhaps TRBD2 (5 bases). Germline CDR1 reads SGHDT; CDR2 reads YYEEEE. This CDR3 spans 13 amino acids. V dropped 0 bases and J dropped 10 bases, with 11 bases sitting between them.

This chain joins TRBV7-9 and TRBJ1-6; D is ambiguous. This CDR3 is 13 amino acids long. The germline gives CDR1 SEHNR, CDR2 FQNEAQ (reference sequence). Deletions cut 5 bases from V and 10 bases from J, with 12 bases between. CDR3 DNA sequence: TGTGCCAGCAGCCCAACAGATAGATCACCCCTCCACTTT. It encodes CASSPTDRSPLHF.

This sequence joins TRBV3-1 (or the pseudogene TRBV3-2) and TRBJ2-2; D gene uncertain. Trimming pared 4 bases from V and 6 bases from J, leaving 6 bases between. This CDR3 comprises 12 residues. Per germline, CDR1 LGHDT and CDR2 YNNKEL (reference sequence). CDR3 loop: CASSRGAGELFF. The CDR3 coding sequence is TGTGCCAGCAGCCGAGGTGCCGGGGAGCTGTTTTTT.

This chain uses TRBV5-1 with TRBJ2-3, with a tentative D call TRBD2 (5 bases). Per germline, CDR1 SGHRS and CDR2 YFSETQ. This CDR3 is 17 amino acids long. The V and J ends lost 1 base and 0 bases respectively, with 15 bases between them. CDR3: CASSLYGPGSSTDTQYF. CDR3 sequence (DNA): TGCGCCAGCAGCTTGTATGGCCCGGGGAGTAGCACAGATACGCAGTATTTT. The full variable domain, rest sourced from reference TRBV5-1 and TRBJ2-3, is KAGVTQTPRYLIKTRGQQVTLSCSPISGHRSVSWYQQTPGQGLQFLFEYFSETQRNKGNFPGRFSGRQFSNSRSEMNVSTLELGDSALYLCASSLYGPGSSTDTQYFGPGTRLTVL.

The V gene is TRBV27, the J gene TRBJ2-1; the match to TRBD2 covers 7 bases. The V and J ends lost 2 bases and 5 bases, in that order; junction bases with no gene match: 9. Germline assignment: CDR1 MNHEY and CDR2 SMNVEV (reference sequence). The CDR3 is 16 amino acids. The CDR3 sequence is CASSLLTSSYDNEQFF. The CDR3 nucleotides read TGTGCCAGCAGTTTACTGACTAGCAGCTATGACAATGAGCAGTTCTTC.

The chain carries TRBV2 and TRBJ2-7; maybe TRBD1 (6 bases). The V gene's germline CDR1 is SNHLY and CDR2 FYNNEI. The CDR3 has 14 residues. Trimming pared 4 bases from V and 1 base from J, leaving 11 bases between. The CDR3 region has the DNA TGTGCCAGCAGTGTAGGGACACTATCCTACGAGCAGTACTTC. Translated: CASSVGTLSYEQYF. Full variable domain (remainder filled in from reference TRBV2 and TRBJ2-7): EPEVTQTPSHQVTQMGQEVILRCVPISNHLYFYWYRQILGQKVEFLVSFYNNEISEKSEIFDDQFSVERPDGSNFTLKIRSTKLEDSAMYFCASSVGTLSYEQYFGPGTRLTVT.

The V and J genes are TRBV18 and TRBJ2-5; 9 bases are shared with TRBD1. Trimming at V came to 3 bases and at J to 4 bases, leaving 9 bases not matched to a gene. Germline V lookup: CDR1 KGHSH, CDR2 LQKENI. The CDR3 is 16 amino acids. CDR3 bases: TGTGCCAGCTCACCCCGTTTCGGACAGGGGTTAGAGACCCAGTACTTC. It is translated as CASSPRFGQGLETQYF.

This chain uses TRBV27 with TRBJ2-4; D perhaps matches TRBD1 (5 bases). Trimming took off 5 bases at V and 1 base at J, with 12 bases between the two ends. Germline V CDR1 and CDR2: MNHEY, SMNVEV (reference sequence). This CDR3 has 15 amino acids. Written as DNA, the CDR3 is TGTGCCAGCAGTCCGCAGGGTATGGCCAAAAACATTCAGTACTTC. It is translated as CASSPQGMAKNIQYF.

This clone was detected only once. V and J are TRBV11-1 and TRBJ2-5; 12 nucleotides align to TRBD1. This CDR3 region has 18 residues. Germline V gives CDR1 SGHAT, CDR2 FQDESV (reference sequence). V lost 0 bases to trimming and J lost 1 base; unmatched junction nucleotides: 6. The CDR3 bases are TGTGCCAGCAGCTTAGCGCCGGGACAGGGGGCAGCCCAAGAGACCCAGTACTTC. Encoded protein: CASSLAPGQGAAQETQYF.

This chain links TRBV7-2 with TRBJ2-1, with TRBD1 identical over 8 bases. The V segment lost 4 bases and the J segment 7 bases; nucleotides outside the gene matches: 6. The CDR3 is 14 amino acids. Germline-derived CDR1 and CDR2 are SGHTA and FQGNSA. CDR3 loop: CASSSLDRGNEQFF. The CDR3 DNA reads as TGTGCCAGCAGCTCCCTCGACAGGGGAAATGAGCAGTTCTTC.

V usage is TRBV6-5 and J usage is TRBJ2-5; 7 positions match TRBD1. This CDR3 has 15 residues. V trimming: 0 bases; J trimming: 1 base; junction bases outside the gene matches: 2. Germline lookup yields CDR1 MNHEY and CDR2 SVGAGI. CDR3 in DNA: TGTGCCAGCAGTTACTCAGGGGGCCCCCAAGAGACCCAGTACTTC. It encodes CASSYSGGPQETQYF.